This T cell receptor (beta chain) was found in a study of cytotoxic CD8 clonotypes in ibrutinib-treated CLL. On the study more broadly: Complete response was seen in 2 patients and partial in approximately 24; about twelve progressed and around 14 stayed remitted after a median 68 months. Response sampling occurred after a median around 12 months of treatment (range 6 to 36). General observations from the study: Baseline clonality was higher than in age-matched healthy donors and moved in step with circulating CD8+ T-cell counts.

This clone was found many times. What it recognizes is unknown. Other DNA sequences in this specimen translate into the identical CDR3. The repertoire was sequenced with immunoSEQ multiplex PCR; TCRdb's copy has only in-frame clones and lacks some. The sample contains 150,000 or so clones, roughly 88% of which appear only once. Per germline, CDR1 SGHRS and CDR2 YFSETQ. V shed 0 bases, J shed 4 bases, and the junction held 6 bases outside the gene matches. The CDR3 length is 16 residues. Source: PBMCs, taken after 24 months of ibrutinib treatment. This receptor was obtained from a human donor with chronic lymphocytic leukemia. The gene calls are TRBV5-1 and TRBJ2-1, with 8 bases fitting TRBD2. The DNA for the CDR3 is TGCGCCAGCAGCTTGGATCCAGCGGGGGTATACAATGAGCAGTTCTTC. Protein sequence: CASSLDPAGVYNEQFF. Looking up the rest from reference TRBV5-1 and TRBJ2-1 gives the full variable domain: KAGVTQTPRYLIKTRGQQVTLSCSPISGHRSVSWYQQTPGQGLQFLFEYFSETQRNKGNFPGRFSGRQFSNSRSEMNVSTLELGDSALYLCASSLDPAGVYNEQFFGPGTRLTVL.